The sequence of this T cell receptor (beta chain) was determined in a study of shared clonotypes between healthy human individuals. Study results and limitations: The small donor group covered limited genetic and exposure diversity.

This clone was observed a single time. Its antigen is not identified. This CDR3 is 14 amino acids long. Germline values: CDR1 MDHEN, CDR2 SYDVKM. The V end lost 5 bases, the J end lost 0 bases, and 8 bases lay between the germline ends. The data were produced by immunoSEQ multiplex PCR, yet TCRdb's version contains in-frame clones alone and is incomplete. The sample records 700,000 or so clones, about two thirds being singletons. The specimen was memory CD4+ T cells sorted from blood. The subset is: CD45RA-negative fraction. The source of this sequence is a woman aged 30 to 39 in good health. The chain links TRBV28 to TRBJ2-1; D is unclear. The CDR3 region has the DNA TGTGCCAGCAGTCTCCTTAGCTCCTACAATGAGCAGTTCTTC. Translating gives CASSLLSSYNEQFF.